The 25 T cell receptor beta chains presented below share a single source sample, sequenced in a study of CD8+ T cells in alopecia areata. The treatment is: oral pan-JAK inhibitor, 5-10 mg twice daily. Investigators isolated RNA and reverse transcribed it into cDNA to act as the sequencing template. This table comes from immunoSEQ multiplex PCR, and its TCRdb copy is limited to in-frame clones, with some not included. Of about 200,000 clones in the sample, 55% to 75% were seen once. Sequencing used CD4+ T cells sorted from blood, obtained at week 24, from a patient treated with tofacitinib. The receptor source for this set is a human donor with alopecia areata.

V and J are TRBV29-1 and TRBJ1-6, with D unclear. Germline CDR1 and CDR2: SQVTM and ANQGSEA. Trimming cost V 6 bases and J 5 bases, with 11 bases left between them. This CDR3 is 13 amino acids long. The CDR3 DNA is TGCAGCGTCTCCATCGCGGATAATTCACCCCTCCACTTT. The encoded protein is CSVSIADNSPLHF.

The chain is built from TRBV6-1 and TRBJ2-7; 7 nucleotides line up with TRBD2. CDR1 and CDR2 from the germline V gene are MNHNS and SASEGT. Losses at the gene ends were 4 bases for V and 4 bases for J; bases not matched to a gene: 4. The CDR3 is made up of 13 amino acids. The CDR3 loop is CASSGSGTYEQYF. CDR3 nucleotide sequence: TGTGCCAGCAGTGGAAGCGGGACGTACGAGCAGTACTTC.

This chain connects TRBV7-8 to TRBJ1-1, with 8 bases fitting TRBD1. There are 17 residues in the CDR3. Per the germline V gene, CDR1 is SGHVS and CDR2 is FQNEAQ. Trimming at V came to 5 bases and at J to 6 bases, leaving 17 bases not matched to a gene. CDR3 in amino acids: CASSPRIIQGQDPEAFF. The CDR3, as DNA: TGTGCCAGCAGCCCACGGATTATTCAGGGACAGGATCCTGAAGCTTTCTTT.

This chain uses TRBV6-4 with TRBJ1-1; no firm D call. Germline V gene sequence: CDR1 MRHNA, CDR2 SNTAGT. This CDR3 is built from 12 residues. Trimming cost V 0 bases and J 6 bases, with 5 bases left between them. CDR3 nucleotide sequence: TGTGCCAGCAGTGACTCCCGCTCTGAAGCTTTCTTT. This codes for CASSDSRSEAFF.

In its sample, this clone was seen once. V and J are TRBV9 and TRBJ2-1; D remains unclear. The CDR3 runs to 13 residues. Per the germline V gene, CDR1 is SGDLS and CDR2 is YYNGEE. Between the trimmed V and J ends, which lost 1 base and 5 bases, there was a span of 7 bases. The DNA of the CDR3 is TGTGCCAGCAGCGTACGCAGTGACAATGAGCAGTTCTTC. This codes for CASSVRSDNEQFF.

The chain combines TRBV6-5 with TRBJ2-7; 8 positions agree with TRBD2. Germline lookup yields CDR1 MNHEY and CDR2 SVGAGI. V lost 4 bases and J lost 2; bases outside the gene matches: 7. This CDR3 contains 15 residues. The CDR3 nucleotides read TGTGCCAGCAGTTTTCGGACTAGCCGAACCTACGAGCAGTACTTC. Its translation: CASSFRTSRTYEQYF.

The genes are TRBV18 and TRBJ1-6, with D possibly being TRBD1 (6 bases). V lost 3 bases and J 9 bases, leaving 15 bases between the germline ends. This CDR3 is built from 15 residues. Germline assignment: CDR1 KGHSH and CDR2 LQKENI. The CDR3 is CASSPNRDRSSPLHF. The CDR3 coding sequence is TGTGCCAGCTCACCTAACAGGGATCGAAGTTCACCCCTCCACTTT.

The CDR3 spells CASSATGTGGNYGYTF. The CDR3 DNA reads as TGTGCCAGCAGCGCTACCGGGACTGGGGGTAACTATGGCTACACCTTC. The gene calls are TRBV9 and TRBJ1-2, with D maybe TRBD1 (5 bases). The germline V and J ends were trimmed by 3 bases and 1 base, with 16 bases remaining between them. The CDR3 totals 16 residues. The V gene's germline CDR1 is SGDLS and CDR2 YYNGEE.

This clone was seen just once. V and J are TRBV27 and TRBJ2-5; maybe TRBD1 (5 bases). This CDR3 is built from 13 residues. V shed 8 bases and J shed 2 bases, with 12 bases lying between them. Per germline, CDR1 MNHEY and CDR2 SMNVEV (reference sequence). This chain's CDR3 is CASGSRVQETQYF. The CDR3 DNA sequence: TGTGCCAGCGGGTCCAGGGTTCAAGAGACCCAGTACTTC.

V usage is TRBV2 and J usage is TRBJ2-7, with a tentative D call TRBD1 (6 bases). With 6 bases removed from V and 6 bases from J, the gap between germline ends came to 12 bases. Germline CDR1 and CDR2: SNHLY and FYNNEI. CDR3 length equals 12 residues. The CDR3 DNA reads TGTGCCAGCAGAGTGGGACACGCCGAGCAGTACTTC. Its translation is CASRVGHAEQYF.

The chain recombines TRBV5-4 with TRBJ2-3; TRBD2 is a possible D gene (6 bases). Germline V gene sequence: CDR1 SGHNT, CDR2 YYREEE (reference sequence). Deletions cut 3 bases from V and 2 bases from J, with 13 bases between. This CDR3 spans 15 amino acids. The CDR3 region is CASSWEVDFTDTQYF. CDR3 bases: TGTGCCAGCAGCTGGGAGGTGGACTTCACAGATACGCAGTATTTT. The full variable domain, completed using reference TRBV5-4 and TRBJ2-3, is ETGVTQSPTHLIKTRGQQVTLRCSSQSGHNTVSWYQQALGQGPQFIFQYYREEENGRGNFPPRFSGLQFPNYSSELNVNALELDDSALYLCASSWEVDFTDTQYFGPGTRLTVL.

The CDR3 DNA reads TGCAGCGTCACAGGGGGCTCGTTAGACTATGGCTACACCTTC. It specifies CSVTGGSLDYGYTF. The V and J genes are TRBV29-1 and TRBJ1-2; 9 bases agree with TRBD1. The CDR3 spans 14 residues. Germline loops: CDR1 SQVTM, CDR2 ANQGSEA. Trimming removed 6 bases from V and 3 bases from J; junction bases left unmatched: 8.

In its sample, this clone was seen once. This sequence joins TRBV25-1 and TRBJ1-2, with a weak D call TRBD1 (6 bases). There are 12 residues in the CDR3. V was clipped by 3 bases and J by 5 bases, with 7 bases between them. Germline V gene data show CDR1 as MGHDK and CDR2 as SYGVNS. CDR3 coding DNA: TGTGCCAGCAGTGACCAGGGGTATGGCTACACCTTC. Translated: CASSDQGYGYTF.

This rearrangement joins TRBV29-1 to TRBJ1-1, with 7 bases aligning to TRBD1. Germline trimming cut 7 bases from V and 5 bases from J; bases unmatched to any gene: 13. The germline CDR1 and CDR2 sequences are SQVTM and ANQGSEA. The CDR3 has 14 amino acids. The CDR3 DNA follows: TGCAGCGCGACATTAAACAGGGGAGGGACTGAAGCTTTCTTT. It codes for CSATLNRGGTEAFF.

The rearrangement joins TRBV5-1 to TRBJ2-7; 9 bases agree with TRBD2. The CDR3 sequence is 14 residues long. Per the germline V gene, CDR1 is SGHRS and CDR2 is YFSETQ. V dropped 4 bases and J dropped 6; count of bases not matched to a gene: 8. The CDR3 region is CASSPAAGGREQYF. CDR3 coding DNA: TGCGCCAGCAGCCCGGCAGCGGGAGGTCGCGAGCAGTACTTC.

The V call is TRBV29-1, the J call TRBJ2-3; D possibly corresponds to TRBD1 (5 bases). Germline loops: CDR1 SQVTM, CDR2 ANQGSEA. The length of the CDR3 is 12 residues. Trimming cost V 7 bases and J 4 bases, with 12 bases left between them. CDR3 DNA: TGCAGCGCCACCCAGGGTGCAGATACGCAGTATTTT. It is translated as CSATQGADTQYF.

This clone was seen more than once but under ten times. The rearrangement uses TRBV7-9 and TRBJ2-5, with TRBD2 matching over 16 bases. Germline CDR1 and CDR2: SEHNR and FQNEAQ (reference sequence). The CDR3 spans 19 residues. J was trimmed by 5 bases and V by 5 bases; bases with no gene match: 14. Written as DNA, the CDR3 is TGTGCCAGCAGCCCCGGGACTAGCGGGGGGGCCGAGTATCGGGAGACCCAGTACTTC. Its translation is CASSPGTSGGAEYRETQYF.

The chain carries TRBV20-1 and TRBJ2-3; D call uncertain. This CDR3 has 11 residues. Germline V CDR1 and CDR2: DFQATT, SNEGSKA (reference sequence). Trimming stripped 6 bases from V and 2 bases from J, with 6 bases between. In nucleotides, the CDR3 is TGCAGTGCCTCCAACACAGATACGCAGTATTTT. Amino acid sequence: CSASNTDTQYF.

A note on this clone: The sample carries other DNA sequences with the same CDR3. J is TRBJ2-5 and V is TRBV5-1; 7 bases line up with TRBD1. V was pared by 0 bases and J by 4 bases, with 0 bases of the junction left unmatched. Germline CDR1 and CDR2: SGHRS and YFSETQ. This CDR3 comprises 13 residues. CDR3 sequence reads: CASSLDRGETQYF. The CDR3 region has the DNA TGCGCCAGCAGCTTGGACAGGGGAGAGACCCAGTACTTC. The full variable domain, with the rest looked up from reference TRBV5-1 and TRBJ2-5, is KAGVTQTPRYLIKTRGQQVTLSCSPISGHRSVSWYQQTPGQGLQFLFEYFSETQRNKGNFPGRFSGRQFSNSRSEMNVSTLELGDSALYLCASSLDRGETQYFGPGTRLLVL.

The chain joins TRBV2 to TRBJ2-1; TRBD2 matches at 7 bases. CDR3 size: 12 residues. V trimming: 7 bases; J trimming: 8 bases; junction bases outside the gene matches: 5. From germline, CDR1 is SNHLY and CDR2 FYNNEI. The CDR3 loop is CASTGGFDEQFF. The CDR3 DNA sequence: TGTGCCAGCACCGGGGGGTTTGATGAGCAGTTCTTC.

The genes are TRBV15 and TRBJ2-5, with D perhaps assigned TRBD1 or TRBD2 (6 bases each). V was cut by 1 base and J by 4 bases, with 13 bases left in between. Germline V gene data show CDR1 as LNHNV and CDR2 as YYDKDF (reference sequence). The CDR3 runs 15 residues. This CDR3 is CATSRVWGAGETQYF. Written as DNA, the CDR3 is TGTGCCACCAGCAGAGTTTGGGGGGCAGGAGAGACCCAGTACTTC.

The chain uses TRBV14 and TRBJ2-2, with 9 bases aligning to TRBD1. This CDR3 comprises 15 residues. V lost 5 bases, J lost 5 bases, and 6 bases stayed unmatched. The V gene's germline CDR1 is SGHDN and CDR2 FVKESK. The CDR3 sequence: CASSKGQGRTGELFF. The CDR3 nucleotides are TGTGCCAGCAGCAAAGGACAGGGGAGGACCGGGGAGCTGTTTTTT.

This rearrangement joins TRBV7-9 to TRBJ2-3; TRBD2 matches 13 bases. The V segment lost 5 bases and the J segment 6 bases; nucleotides outside the gene matches: 17. Germline V lookup: CDR1 SEHNR, CDR2 FQNEAQ (reference sequence). The CDR3 has 19 residues. The CDR3 loop reads CASSAPGPRTSGGRDTQYF. CDR3 coding DNA: TGTGCCAGCAGCGCCCCGGGACCGCGGACTAGCGGGGGCAGGGATACGCAGTATTTT.

V usage is TRBV2 and J usage is TRBJ2-7, with 13 bases identical to TRBD2. Trimming took 6 bases from V and 5 from J; bases not matched to a gene: 7. Germline lookup yields CDR1 SNHLY and CDR2 FYNNEI. CDR3 length equals 15 residues. The CDR3 reads CASSPGLAGVHEQYF. The CDR3 region has the DNA TGTGCCAGCAGCCCCGGACTAGCGGGAGTCCACGAGCAGTACTTC.

The chain has TRBV4-1 and TRBJ1-6; no reliable D call. The V and J ends lost 0 bases and 9 bases respectively, with 9 bases between them. The CDR3 consists of 14 residues. Germline V lookup: CDR1 MGHRA, CDR2 YSYEKL. The CDR3 DNA sequence: TGCGCCAGCAGCCAAGAAGGTCTAGGTTCACCCCTCCACTTT. Amino acid sequence: CASSQEGLGSPLHF.